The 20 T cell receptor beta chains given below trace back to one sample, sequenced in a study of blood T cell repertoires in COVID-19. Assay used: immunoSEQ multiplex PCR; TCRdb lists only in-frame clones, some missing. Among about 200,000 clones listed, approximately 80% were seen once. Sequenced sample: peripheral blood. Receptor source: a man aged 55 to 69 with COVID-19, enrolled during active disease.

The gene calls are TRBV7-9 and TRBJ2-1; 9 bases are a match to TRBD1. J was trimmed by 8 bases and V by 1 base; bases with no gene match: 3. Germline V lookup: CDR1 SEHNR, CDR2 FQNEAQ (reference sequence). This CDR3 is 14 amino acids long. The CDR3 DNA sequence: TGTGCCAGCAGCTTAGGTACAGGGGGCGATGAGCAGTTCTTC. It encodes CASSLGTGGDEQFF.

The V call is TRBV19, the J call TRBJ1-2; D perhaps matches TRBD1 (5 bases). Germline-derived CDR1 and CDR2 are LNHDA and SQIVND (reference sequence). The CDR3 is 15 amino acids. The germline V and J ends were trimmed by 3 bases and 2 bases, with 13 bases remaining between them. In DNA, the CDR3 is TGTGCCAGTAGTATCCCCTTGGGGCTGAACTATGGCTACACCTTC. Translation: CASSIPLGLNYGYTF.

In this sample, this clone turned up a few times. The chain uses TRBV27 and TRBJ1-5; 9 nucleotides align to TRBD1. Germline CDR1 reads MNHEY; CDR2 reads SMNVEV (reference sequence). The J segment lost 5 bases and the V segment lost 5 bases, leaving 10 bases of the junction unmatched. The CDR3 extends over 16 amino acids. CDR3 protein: CASSPLTRTGDQPQHF. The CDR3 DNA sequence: TGTGCCAGCAGTCCTCTAACCCGGACAGGGGATCAGCCCCAGCATTTT.

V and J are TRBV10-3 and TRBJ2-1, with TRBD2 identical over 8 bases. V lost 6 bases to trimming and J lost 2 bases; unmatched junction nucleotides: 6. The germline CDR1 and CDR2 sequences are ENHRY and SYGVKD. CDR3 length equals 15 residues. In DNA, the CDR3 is TGTGCCATCAGATCCACTAGCGGAGCCTACAATGAGCAGTTCTTC. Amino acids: CAIRSTSGAYNEQFF.

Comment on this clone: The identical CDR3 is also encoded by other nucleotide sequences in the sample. The CDR3: CASSLRETQYF. The CDR3 DNA follows: TGTGCCAGCAGTTTACGGGAGACCCAGTACTTC. The chain employs TRBV12-3 or TRBV12-4 and TRBJ2-5; D gene unclear. The CDR3 has 11 residues. The ends were cut back, 2 bases at V and 5 bases at J, with 3 bases in the middle.

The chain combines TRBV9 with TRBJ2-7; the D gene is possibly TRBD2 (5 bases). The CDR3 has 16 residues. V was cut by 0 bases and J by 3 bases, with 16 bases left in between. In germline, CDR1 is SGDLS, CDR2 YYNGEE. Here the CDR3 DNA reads TGTGCCAGCAGCGTAGGACCCTCGGGGAGTCACTACGAGCAGTACTTC. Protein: CASSVGPSGSHYEQYF.

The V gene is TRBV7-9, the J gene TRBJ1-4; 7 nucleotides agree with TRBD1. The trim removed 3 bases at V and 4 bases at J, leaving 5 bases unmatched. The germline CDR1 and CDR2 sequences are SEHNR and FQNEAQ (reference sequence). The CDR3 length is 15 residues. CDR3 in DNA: TGTGCCAGCAGCTTTCAACAGGGGTTTAATGAAAAACTGTTTTTT. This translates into CASSFQQGFNEKLFF. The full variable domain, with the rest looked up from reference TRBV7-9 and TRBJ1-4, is DTGVSQNPRHKITKRGQNVTFRCDPISEHNRLYWYRQTLGQGPEFLTYFQNEAQLEKSRLLSDRFSAERPKGSFSTLEIQRTEQGDSAMYLCASSFQQGFNEKLFFGSGTQLSVL.

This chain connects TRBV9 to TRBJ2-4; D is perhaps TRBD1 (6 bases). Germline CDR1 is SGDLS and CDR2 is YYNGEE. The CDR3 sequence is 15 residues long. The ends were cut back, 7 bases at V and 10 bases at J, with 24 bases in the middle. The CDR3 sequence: CASAPGYRDIKIQYF. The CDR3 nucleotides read TGTGCCAGCGCGCCGGGTTACCGGGACATTAAAATTCAGTACTTC.

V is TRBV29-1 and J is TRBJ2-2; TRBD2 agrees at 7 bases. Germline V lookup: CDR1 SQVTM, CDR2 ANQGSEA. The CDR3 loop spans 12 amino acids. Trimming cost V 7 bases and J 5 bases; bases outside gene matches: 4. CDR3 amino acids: CSAGEGTGELFF. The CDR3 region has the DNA TGCAGCGCTGGGGAGGGGACCGGGGAGCTGTTTTTT.

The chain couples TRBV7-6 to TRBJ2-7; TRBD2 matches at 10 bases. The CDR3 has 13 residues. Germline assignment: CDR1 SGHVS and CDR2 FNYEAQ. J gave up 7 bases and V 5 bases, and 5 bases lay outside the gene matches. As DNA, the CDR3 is TGTGCCAGCAGCCTATCGACTAGCGGGGAGCAGTACTTC. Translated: CASSLSTSGEQYF.

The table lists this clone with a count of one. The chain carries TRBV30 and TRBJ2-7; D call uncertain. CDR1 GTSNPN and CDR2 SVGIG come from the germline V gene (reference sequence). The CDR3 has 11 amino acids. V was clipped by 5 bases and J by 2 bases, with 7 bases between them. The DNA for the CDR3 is TGTGCCTGGGGCCTTACCTACGAGCAGTACTTC. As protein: CAWGLTYEQYF.

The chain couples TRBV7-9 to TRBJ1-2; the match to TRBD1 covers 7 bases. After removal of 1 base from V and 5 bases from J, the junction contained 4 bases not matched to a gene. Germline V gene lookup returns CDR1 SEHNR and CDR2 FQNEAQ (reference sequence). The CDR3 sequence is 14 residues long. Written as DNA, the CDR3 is TGTGCCAGCAGCTTAGGACAGGGCGTTTATGGCTACACCTTC. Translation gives CASSLGQGVYGYTF. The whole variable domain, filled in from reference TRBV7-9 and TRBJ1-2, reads DTGVSQNPRHKITKRGQNVTFRCDPISEHNRLYWYRQTLGQGPEFLTYFQNEAQLEKSRLLSDRFSAERPKGSFSTLEIQRTEQGDSAMYLCASSLGQGVYGYTFGSGTRLTVV.

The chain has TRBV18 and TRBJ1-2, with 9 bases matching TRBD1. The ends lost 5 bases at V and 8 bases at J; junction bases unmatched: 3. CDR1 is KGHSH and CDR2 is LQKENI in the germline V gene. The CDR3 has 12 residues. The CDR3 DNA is TGTGCCAGCTCAAACAGGGGGCAAGGCTACACCTTC. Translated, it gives CASSNRGQGYTF.

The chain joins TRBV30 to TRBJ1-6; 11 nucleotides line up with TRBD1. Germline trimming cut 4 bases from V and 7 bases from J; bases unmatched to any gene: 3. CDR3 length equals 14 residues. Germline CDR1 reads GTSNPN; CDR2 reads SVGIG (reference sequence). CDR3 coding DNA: TGTGCCTGGAAGGACAGGGGGCCGAATTCACCCCTCCACTTT. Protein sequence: CAWKDRGPNSPLHF.

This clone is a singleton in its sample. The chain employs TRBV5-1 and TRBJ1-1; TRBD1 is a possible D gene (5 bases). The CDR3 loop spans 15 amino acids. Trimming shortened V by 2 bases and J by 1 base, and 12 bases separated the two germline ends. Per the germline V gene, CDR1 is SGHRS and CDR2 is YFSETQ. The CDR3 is CASSLSGFSNTEAFF. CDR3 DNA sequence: TGCGCCAGCAGCTTATCAGGGTTTTCGAACACTGAAGCTTTCTTT.

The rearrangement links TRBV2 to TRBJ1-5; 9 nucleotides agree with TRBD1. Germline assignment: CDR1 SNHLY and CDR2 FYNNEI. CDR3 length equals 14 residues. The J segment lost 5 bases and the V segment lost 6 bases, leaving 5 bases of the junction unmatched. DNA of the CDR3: TGTGCCAGCAGCTCGGACAGGGGTTATCAGCCCCAGCATTTT. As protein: CASSSDRGYQPQHF.

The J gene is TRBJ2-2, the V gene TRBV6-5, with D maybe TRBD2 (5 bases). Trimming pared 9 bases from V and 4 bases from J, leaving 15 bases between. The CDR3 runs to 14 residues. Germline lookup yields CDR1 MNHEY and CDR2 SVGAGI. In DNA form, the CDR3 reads TGTGCCAGTAGGGTGGGCAGCGGCACCGGGGAGCTGTTTTTT. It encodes CASRVGSGTGELFF.

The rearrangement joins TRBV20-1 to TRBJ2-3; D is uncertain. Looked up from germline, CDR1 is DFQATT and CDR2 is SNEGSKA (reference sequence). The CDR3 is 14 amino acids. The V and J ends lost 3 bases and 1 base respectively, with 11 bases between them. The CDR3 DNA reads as TGCAGTGCTAGTGAGACTTGGGGCACAGATACGCAGTATTTT. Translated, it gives CSASETWGTDTQYF.

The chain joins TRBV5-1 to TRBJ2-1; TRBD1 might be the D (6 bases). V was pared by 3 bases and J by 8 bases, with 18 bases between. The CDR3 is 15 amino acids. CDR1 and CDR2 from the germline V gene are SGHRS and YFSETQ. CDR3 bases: TGCGCCAGCAGCTCCGGGACAAGCTTTAGGGATGAGCAGTTCTTC. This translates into CASSSGTSFRDEQFF.

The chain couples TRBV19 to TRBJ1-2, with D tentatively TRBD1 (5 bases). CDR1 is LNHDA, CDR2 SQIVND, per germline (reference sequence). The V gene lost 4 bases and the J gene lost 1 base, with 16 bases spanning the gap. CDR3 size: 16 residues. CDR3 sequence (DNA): TGTGCCAGTAGTACCCCCCTGGGGGGGATTAACTATGGCTACACCTTC. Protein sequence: CASSTPLGGINYGYTF.